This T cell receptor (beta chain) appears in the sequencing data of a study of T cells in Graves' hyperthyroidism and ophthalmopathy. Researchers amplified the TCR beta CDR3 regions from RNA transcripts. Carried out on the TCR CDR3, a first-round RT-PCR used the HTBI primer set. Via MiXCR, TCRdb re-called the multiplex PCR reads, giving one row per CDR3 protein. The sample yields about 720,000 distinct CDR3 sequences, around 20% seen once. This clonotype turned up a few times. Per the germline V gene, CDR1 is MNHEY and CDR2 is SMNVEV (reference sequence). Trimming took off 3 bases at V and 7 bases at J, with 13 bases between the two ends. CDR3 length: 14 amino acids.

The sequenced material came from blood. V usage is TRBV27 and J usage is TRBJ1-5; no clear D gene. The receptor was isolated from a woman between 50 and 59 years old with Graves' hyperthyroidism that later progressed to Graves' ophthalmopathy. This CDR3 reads CASSFGPSTQPQHF. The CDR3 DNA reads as TGTGCCAGCAGTTTCGGGCCCTCGACGCAGCCCCAGCATTTT.